The 11 T cell receptor beta chains listed next were all sequenced from one sample in a study of regulatory T cells in long-lasting Graves disease. Time point reported: newly diagnosed GD, antithyroid drugs for less than 3 months. Generation of the TCR library employed RNA extracted from PBMCs. Arm-PCR of CDR3 regions with iRepertoire HTBI primers generated TCR beta libraries. One entry per CDR3 protein results from TCRdb running MiXCR on the multiplex PCR reads. The profile shows 350,000 to 450,000 distinct CDR3 sequences, roughly 10% of them singletons. These data also formed part of another study, on T cells in Graves' hyperthyroidism and ophthalmopathy.

The sample here was peripheral blood mononuclear cells (PBMCs), taken at new diagnosis, from a patient treated with antithyroid drugs. Receptors originate from a woman aged 18-35 years with Graves disease.

This clonotype was seen many times. J is TRBJ1-5 and V is TRBV12-3 or TRBV12-4, with TRBD1 as a possible D gene (6 bases). V was pared by 3 bases and J by 4 bases, with 19 bases between. CDR3 length: 17 residues. CDR3 nucleotides: TGTGCCAGCAGTTTCAACCCTAACAGGGTCGGGAATCAGCCCCAGCATTTT. Its protein product is CASSFNPNRVGNQPQHF.

This clonotype was seen only a few times. V gene TRBV4-3 combines with J gene TRBJ2-1; 15 bases align to TRBD2. The J segment lost 5 bases and the V segment lost 4 bases, leaving 9 bases of the junction unmatched. Germline CDR1 and CDR2: LGHNA and YSLEER. This CDR3 contains 18 residues. CDR3 amino acids: CASSPGLAGGQIDNEQFF. The CDR3 DNA is TGCGCCAGCAGCCCCGGACTAGCGGGAGGGCAGATTGACAATGAGCAGTTCTTC.

The sample holds a few counts of this clonotype. The J gene is TRBJ1-1, the V gene TRBV4-3, with a weak D call TRBD1 (6 bases). Germline V gives CDR1 LGHNA, CDR2 YSLEER. The length of the CDR3 is 15 residues. V was shortened by 0 bases and J by 1 base, with 9 bases between the two germline ends. CDR3 sequence (DNA): TGCGCCAGCAGCCAAGATCGAGGGGGGAACACTGAAGCTTTCTTT. This translates into CASSQDRGGNTEAFF.

The V call is TRBV4-1, the J call TRBJ1-5; D gene ambiguous. The V gene lost 2 bases and the J gene lost 4 bases, with 9 bases spanning the gap. The CDR3 consists of 14 residues. The germline V gene encodes CDR1 MGHRA and CDR2 YSYEKL. CDR3 coding DNA: TGCGCCAGCAGCCAAATGGACTGGAATCAGCCCCAGCATTTT. Encoded protein: CASSQMDWNQPQHF.

V usage is TRBV20-1 and J usage is TRBJ2-1; 8 positions agree with TRBD2. Germline V gives CDR1 DFQATT, CDR2 SNEGSKA (reference sequence). This CDR3 is 14 amino acids long. J lost 7 bases, V lost 5 bases, and 10 bases had no gene match. CDR3 loop: CSASSGRAGNEQFF. CDR3 coding DNA: TGCAGTGCTTCATCCGGGAGGGCCGGGAATGAGCAGTTCTTC.

This clonotype showed up many times. The chain is built from TRBV12-3 or TRBV12-4 and TRBJ1-5; TRBD1 matches 9 bases. The ends lost 6 bases at V and 5 bases at J; junction bases unmatched: 2. The CDR3 is made up of 13 amino acids. CDR3 sequence reads: CASSRQGDQPQHF. The CDR3 region has the DNA TGTGCCAGCAGCCGACAGGGGGATCAGCCCCAGCATTTT.

This clonotype was seen more than once but under ten times. The chain joins TRBV9 to TRBJ1-2; D not resolved. This CDR3 has 14 amino acids. CDR1 is SGDLS, CDR2 YYNGEE, per germline. The V gene lost 0 bases and the J gene lost 8 bases, with 14 bases spanning the gap. CDR3 nucleotide sequence: TGTGCCAGCAGCGTAGGGTTAAGGGATCAAGGCTACACCTTC. Amino acid sequence: CASSVGLRDQGYTF. Complete variable domain (other parts from reference TRBV9 and TRBJ1-2): DSGVTQTPKHLITATGQRVTLRCSPRSGDLSVYWYQQSLDQGLQFLIQYYNGEERAKGNILERFSAQQFPDLHSELNLSSLELGDSALYFCASSVGLRDQGYTFGSGTRLTVV.

This clonotype has ten or more counts. The CDR3 bases are TGTGCCAGCAGCTTCGAGCCTCGGAACACTGAAGCTTTCTTT. Its translation: CASSFEPRNTEAFF. The chain employs TRBV11-1 and TRBJ1-1; no reliable D call. Germline loops: CDR1 SGHAT, CDR2 FQDESV (reference sequence). V gave up 3 bases and J gave up 1 base, with 9 bases separating them. CDR3 size: 14 residues.

This clonotype was detected many times. J is TRBJ1-5 and V is TRBV12-3 or TRBV12-4, with D perhaps matching TRBD1 (6 bases). V was trimmed by 6 bases and J by 1 base, leaving 16 bases between them. CDR3 length: 16 amino acids. The CDR3, as DNA: TGTGCCAGCAGCGGTTTCGGACAGACCAGCAATCAGCCCCAGCATTTT. This translates into CASSGFGQTSNQPQHF.

This clonotype was seen only a few times. This sequence joins TRBV12-3 or TRBV12-4 and TRBJ2-5, with D tentatively TRBD1 (6 bases). The V end was cut by 4 bases, the J end by 2 bases, with 17 bases between. This CDR3 has 16 residues. CDR3 region: CASSSTTGHGQETQYF. The CDR3 nucleotides are TGTGCCAGCAGTTCGACGACAGGACACGGACAAGAGACCCAGTACTTC.

This clonotype was observed at least ten times. The chain uses TRBV12-3 or TRBV12-4 and TRBJ1-5; D is unclear. Trimming left V 9 bases short and J 3 bases short, with 12 bases between. This CDR3 region has 13 residues. The CDR3 nucleotides are TGTGCCAGTAGTCCCCGCCTCAATCAGCCCCAGCATTTT. Protein: CASSPRLNQPQHF.